These T cell receptor beta chains were read from a single sample in a study of OX40 agonist ivuxolimab in advanced cancers. Only in-frame clones appear in the TCRdb table, and some are missing; sequencing was by immunoSEQ multiplex PCR. This sample has tens of thousands of clones; roughly 80% occur once, and the top ten carry 3% to 4.5%. The sequences come from CD4+ or CD8+ T cells sorted from blood, collected in a trial of the OX40 agonist ivuxolimab. The source of these receptors is an adult with an advanced solid tumor such as melanoma, head and neck, liver or kidney cancer. The CDR3 runs from the conserved cysteine through the conserved F or W. The D gene is left open where the match is weak. Part of the rows lack a size; the others show once, few, many or a class for expanded clones.

v_gene,abundance,d_gene,j_gene,CDR3nt,CDR3aa
TRBV7-8,few,.,TRBJ2-2,TGTGCCAGCAGCCAAACTAGGACCGGGGAGCTGTTTTTT,CASSQTRTGELFF
TRBV6-5,.,.,TRBJ2-5,TGTGCCAGCAGCCCGGGGGAGACCCAGTACTTC,CASSPGETQYF
TRBV29-1,.,TRBD1,TRBJ2-2,TGCAGCGGGACAGGGCACACGGCCGGGGAGCTGTTTTTT,CSGTGHTAGELFF
TRBV6-5,.,.,TRBJ1-1,TGTGCCAGCAGCTACAGGGTTGGGGACACTGAAGCTTTCTTT,CASSYRVGDTEAFF
TRBV5-4,.,.,TRBJ2-2,TGTGCCAGCAGCGCGGGGAACACCGGGGAGCTGTTTTTT,CASSAGNTGELFF
TRBV19,.,.,TRBJ2-5,TGTGCCAGTAGTATAGATACCAGATCTGAGACCCAGTACTTC,CASSIDTRSETQYF
TRBV29-1,.,TRBD1,TRBJ1-1,TGCAGCGTAGGACAGGCGAACACTGAAGCTTTCTTT,CSVGQANTEAFF
TRBV6-6,.,.,TRBJ1-1,TGTGCCAGCGGCCAACAACCGAACACTGAAGCTTTCTTT,CASGQQPNTEAFF
TRBV7-2,once,TRBD1,TRBJ2-7,TGTGCCAGCAGCATCCGGGACAGGGAGTCGTCCTACGAGCAGTACTTC,CASSIRDRESSYEQYF
TRBV11-2,.,.,TRBJ2-7,TGTGCCAGCAGCTTACCCCGCGGGGGCTTAACTAACTACGAGCAGTACTTC,CASSLPRGGLTNYEQYF
TRBV5-1,.,.,TRBJ2-5,TGCGCCAGCAGCTTGCAGGCGCTCCAAGAGACCCAGTACTTC,CASSLQALQETQYF
TRBV6-4,.,TRBD1,TRBJ2-2,TGTGCCAGCAGTGACTCGAGACAGGGGGGCACCGGGGAGCTGTTTTTT,CASSDSRQGGTGELFF
TRBV4-3,.,TRBD1,TRBJ2-7,TGCGCCAGCAGCCCAAATTCCGGGACAGGGGGCGAGCAGTACTTC,CASSPNSGTGGEQYF
TRBV7-2,.,.,TRBJ1-5,TGTGCCAGCAGCGAGACAGCCCTTTATAGCAATCAGCCCCAGCATTTT,CASSETALYSNQPQHF
TRBV4-3,.,.,TRBJ2-3,TGCGCCAGCAGCCCGACAGGTACTAGCACAGATACGCAGTATTTT,CASSPTGTSTDTQYF
TRBV20-1,.,.,TRBJ2-1,TGCAGTGCCGCCCGCTTTGAGCAGTTCTTC,CSAARFEQFF
TRBV7-2,few,.,TRBJ2-2,TGTGCCAGCAGCGCTTATGGTATCGGGGCCCCCGGGGAGCTGTTTTTT,CASSAYGIGAPGELFF
TRBV11-2,.,.,TRBJ1-2,TGTGCCAGCAGCTTAGATATTAACTATGGCTACACCTTC,CASSLDINYGYTF
TRBV4-3,.,TRBD2,TRBJ2-3,TGCGCCAGCAGCCTAGCGGGGGGGCAAGGTACGCAGTATTTT,CASSLAGGQGTQYF
TRBV7-8,.,.,TRBJ1-2,TGTGCCAGCAGTCTCCGGTCAGGCTCACCACTCTTC,CASSLRSGSPLF
TRBV7-2,.,.,TRBJ2-6,TGTGCCAGCAGCTTAGAAAGCTCTGGGGCCAACGTCCTGACTTTC,CASSLESSGANVLTF
TRBV7-8,.,TRBD1,TRBJ1-4,TGTGCCAGCAGCTTAGCGAGGGGACAGCTTGCAACTAATGAAAAACTGTTTTTT,CASSLARGQLATNEKLFF
TRBV19,.,.,TRBJ2-3,TGTGCCAGTGGGGAGATAGATACGCAGTATTTT,CASGEIDTQYF
TRBV30,.,.,TRBJ2-7,TGTGCCTGGAGTTCAGGTGTGTCCTACGAGCAGTACTTC,CAWSSGVSYEQYF
TRBV7-2,.,.,TRBJ2-7,TGTGCCAGCAGCTTAGAGTTAGCCTACGAGCAGTACTTC,CASSLELAYEQYF
TRBV30,.,.,TRBJ2-2,TGTGCCTGGAGTTTGGGTAGCAACGGGGAGCTGTTTTTT,CAWSLGSNGELFF
TRBV7-9,few,.,TRBJ2-1,TGTGCCAGCAGCTTAGTAGGCGGGGCTGAGCAGTTCTTC,CASSLVGGAEQFF
TRBV5-4,.,.,TRBJ1-2,TGTGCCAGCAGCTTGGGCAGGGTAACGGTTGGCTACACCTTC,CASSLGRVTVGYTF
TRBV6-5,once,.,TRBJ2-7,TGTGCCAGCAGTCCGTCTAGCGTCCCCCTCGAGCAGTACTTC,CASSPSSVPLEQYF
TRBV18,.,.,TRBJ2-7,TGTGCCAGCTCCTCAGCGGGTCGCTTCTACGAGCAGTACTTC,CASSSAGRFYEQYF